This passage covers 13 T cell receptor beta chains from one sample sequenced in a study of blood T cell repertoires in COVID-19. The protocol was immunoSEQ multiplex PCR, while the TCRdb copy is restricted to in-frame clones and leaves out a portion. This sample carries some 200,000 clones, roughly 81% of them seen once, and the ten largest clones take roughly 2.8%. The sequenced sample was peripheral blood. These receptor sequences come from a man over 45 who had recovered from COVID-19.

The CDR3 sequence is CASSQTTETQYF. CDR3 nucleotides: TGCGCCAGCAGCCAAACAACGGAGACCCAGTACTTC. The chain carries TRBV4-1 and TRBJ2-5; D uncertain. The length of the CDR3 is 12 residues. Germline V gene data show CDR1 as MGHRA and CDR2 as YSYEKL. Trimming shortened V by 2 bases and J by 5 bases, and 6 bases separated the two germline ends.

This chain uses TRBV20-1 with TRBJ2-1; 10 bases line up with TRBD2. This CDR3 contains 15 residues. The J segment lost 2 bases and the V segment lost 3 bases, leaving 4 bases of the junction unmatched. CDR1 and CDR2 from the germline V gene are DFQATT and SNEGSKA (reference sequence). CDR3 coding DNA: TGCAGTGCTAGTAGCGGGAGGCAGGCCTACAATGAGCAGTTCTTC. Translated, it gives CSASSGRQAYNEQFF.

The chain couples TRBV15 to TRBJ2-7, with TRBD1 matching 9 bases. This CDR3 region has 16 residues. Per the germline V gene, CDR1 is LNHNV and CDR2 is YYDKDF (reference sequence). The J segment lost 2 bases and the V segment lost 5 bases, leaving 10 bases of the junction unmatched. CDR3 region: CATSPWTGEDAYEQYF. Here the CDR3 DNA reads TGTGCCACCAGCCCGTGGACAGGGGAGGACGCCTACGAGCAGTACTTC.

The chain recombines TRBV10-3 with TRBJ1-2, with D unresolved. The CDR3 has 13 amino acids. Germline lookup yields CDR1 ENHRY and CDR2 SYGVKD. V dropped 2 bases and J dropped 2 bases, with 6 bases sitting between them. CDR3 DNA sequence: TGTGCCATCAGTGAGGGCGGAAACTATGGCTACACCTTC. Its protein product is CAISEGGNYGYTF.

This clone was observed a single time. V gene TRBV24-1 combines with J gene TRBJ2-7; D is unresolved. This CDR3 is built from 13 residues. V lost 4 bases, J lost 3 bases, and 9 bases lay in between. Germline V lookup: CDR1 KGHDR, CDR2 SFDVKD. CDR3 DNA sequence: TGTGCCACCAGTGACGGCGGCTACTACGAGCAGTACTTC. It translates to CATSDGGYYEQYF.

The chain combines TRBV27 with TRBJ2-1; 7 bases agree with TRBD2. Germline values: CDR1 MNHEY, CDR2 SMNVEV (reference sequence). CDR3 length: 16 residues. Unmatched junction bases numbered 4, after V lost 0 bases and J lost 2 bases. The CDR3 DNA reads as TGTGCCAGCAGTTTATCCCTAGCGGTCCCCTACAATGAGCAGTTCTTC. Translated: CASSLSLAVPYNEQFF.

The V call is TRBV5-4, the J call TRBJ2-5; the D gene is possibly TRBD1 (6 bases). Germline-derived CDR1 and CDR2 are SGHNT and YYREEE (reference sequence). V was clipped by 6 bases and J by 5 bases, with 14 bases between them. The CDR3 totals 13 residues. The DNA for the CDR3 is TGTGCCAGCAAGCCGTGGACAGCGGAGACCCAGTACTTC. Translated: CASKPWTAETQYF. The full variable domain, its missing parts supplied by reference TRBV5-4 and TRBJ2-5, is ETGVTQSPTHLIKTRGQQVTLRCSSQSGHNTVSWYQQALGQGPQFIFQYYREEENGRGNFPPRFSGLQFPNYSSELNVNALELDDSALYLCASKPWTAETQYFGPGTRLLVL.

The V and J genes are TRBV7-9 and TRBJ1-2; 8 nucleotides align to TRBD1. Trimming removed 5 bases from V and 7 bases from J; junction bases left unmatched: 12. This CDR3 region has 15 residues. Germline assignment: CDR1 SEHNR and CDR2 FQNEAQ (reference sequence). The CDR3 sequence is CASSNRQGPFGGYTF. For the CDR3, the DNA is TGTGCCAGCAGCAACAGACAGGGGCCTTTTGGTGGCTACACCTTC.

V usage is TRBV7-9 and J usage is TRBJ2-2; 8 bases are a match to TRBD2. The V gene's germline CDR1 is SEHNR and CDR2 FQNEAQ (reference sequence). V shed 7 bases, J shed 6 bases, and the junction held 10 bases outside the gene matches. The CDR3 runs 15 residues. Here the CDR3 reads CASTVAGQISGELFF. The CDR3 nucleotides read TGTGCCAGCACCGTAGCGGGACAAATCTCCGGGGAGCTGTTTTTT. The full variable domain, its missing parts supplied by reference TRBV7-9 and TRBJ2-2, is DTGVSQNPRHKITKRGQNVTFRCDPISEHNRLYWYRQTLGQGPEFLTYFQNEAQLEKSRLLSDRFSAERPKGSFSTLEIQRTEQGDSAMYLCASTVAGQISGELFFGEGSRLTVL.

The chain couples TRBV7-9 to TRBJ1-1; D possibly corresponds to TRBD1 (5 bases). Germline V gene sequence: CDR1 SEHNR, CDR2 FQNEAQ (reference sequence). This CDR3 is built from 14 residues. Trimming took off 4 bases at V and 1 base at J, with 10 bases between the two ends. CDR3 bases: TGTGCCAGCAGCTCCTCCGACAGGAACACTGAAGCTTTCTTT. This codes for CASSSSDRNTEAFF.

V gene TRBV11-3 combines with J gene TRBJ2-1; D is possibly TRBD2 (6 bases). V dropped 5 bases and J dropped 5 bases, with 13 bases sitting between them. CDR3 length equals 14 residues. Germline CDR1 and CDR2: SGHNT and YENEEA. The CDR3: CASSKNWRDNEQFF. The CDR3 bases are TGTGCCAGCAGCAAAAATTGGAGGGACAATGAGCAGTTCTTC.

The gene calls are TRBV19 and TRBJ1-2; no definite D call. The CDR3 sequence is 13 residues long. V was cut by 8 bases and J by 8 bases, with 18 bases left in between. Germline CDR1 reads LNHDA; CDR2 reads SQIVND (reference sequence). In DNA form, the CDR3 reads TGTGCCAGTCGGCCGGGAAACTCGGGGGGCTACACCTTC. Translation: CASRPGNSGGYTF.

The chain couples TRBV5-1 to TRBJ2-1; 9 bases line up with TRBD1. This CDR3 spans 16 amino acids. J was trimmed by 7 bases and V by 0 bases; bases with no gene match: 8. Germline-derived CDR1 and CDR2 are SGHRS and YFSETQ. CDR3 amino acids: CASSLEWGQGWNEQFF. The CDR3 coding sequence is TGCGCCAGCAGCTTGGAATGGGGACAGGGATGGAATGAGCAGTTCTTC.